This T cell receptor beta chain stems from a study of shared clonotypes between healthy human individuals. TCRdb's table, derived via immunoSEQ multiplex PCR, lists solely in-frame clones and lacks some. The table lists about 2.5 million clones, roughly 90% of them singletons. The germline V gene has CDR1 SQVTM and CDR2 ANQGSEA. The CDR3 runs to 15 residues. Germline trimming cut 6 bases from V and 0 bases from J; bases unmatched to any gene: 9. Sequencing was carried out using naive CD4+ T cells from PBMCs. As to subset: CD45RA+ positively selected. The rearrangement uses TRBV29-1 and TRBJ2-5, with 8 bases that match TRBD2. This sequence originates from a man aged 18 to 35 in good health. Some clones in this sample may be carry-over from other donors' samples. The CDR3 is CSVAQILADQETQYF. The CDR3 DNA reads as TGCAGCGTCGCCCAGATACTAGCGGACCAAGAGACCCAGTACTTC.